Listed below are T cell receptor beta chains from one sample, sequenced in a study of beta chain features in type 1 diabetes. Generated by immunoSEQ multiplex PCR, the TCRdb table keeps only in-frame clones and is missing some. The table records 130,000 or so clones, about a tenth of them present only once. Sequenced material: central memory CD4+ T cells from blood. Receptors originate from a man between 18 and 29 years old in good health. The CDR3 runs from the conserved cysteine through the conserved F or W. D genes are given only for firm matches. Clone size is stated in some rows and not others, as once, few, many or a class when expanded.

d_call,v_call,clone_size,j_call,cdr3_nt,cdr3_aa
NA,TRBV5-8,NA,TRBJ2-4,TGTGCCAGCAGCTTGGCCGAGCGCATTCAGTACTTC,CASSLAERIQYF
TRBD2,TRBV4-2,few,TRBJ2-2,TGTGCCAGCAGCAGCGGGGGAGCGAACACCGGGGAGCTGTTTTTT,CASSSGGANTGELFF
NA,TRBV30,few,TRBJ1-3,TGTGCCTGGACACGAGACTCTGGAAACACCATATATTTT,CAWTRDSGNTIYF
NA,TRBV7-2,NA,TRBJ2-3,TGTGCCAGCAGCTTAGCCCGCGTAGATACGCAGTATTTT,CASSLARVDTQYF
NA,TRBV30,NA,TRBJ1-1,TGTGCCTGGAGGCAGCCGGGGATCAGGGGCAGGGATGAAGCTTTCTTT,CAWRQPGIRGRDEAFF
TRBD1,TRBV18,NA,TRBJ1-6,TGTGCCAGCTCACCATCGGGACAGACCTATAATTCACCCCTCCACTTT,CASSPSGQTYNSPLHF
TRBD1,TRBV7-9,NA,TRBJ1-2,TGTGCCAGCAGCCCCGAGACAGGGGGATACTATGGCTACACCTTC,CASSPETGGYYGYTF
TRBD1,TRBV18,NA,TRBJ1-3,TGTGCCAGCTCACCACCGGGACAGGGCTCTGGAAACACCATATATTTT,CASSPPGQGSGNTIYF
TRBD1,TRBV28,few,TRBJ1-2,TGTGCCAGCAGTTTAAGAGACAGGGTTATTGGCTACACCTTC,CASSLRDRVIGYTF
NA,TRBV9,few,TRBJ2-5,TGTGCCAGCAGCGTAGGAGGACAAGGGGAGACCCAGTACTTC,CASSVGGQGETQYF
TRBD1,TRBV14,NA,TRBJ2-7,TGTGCCAGCAGCCTAGGCCTGGGACAGGGGGCAGGAGAGCAGTACTTC,CASSLGLGQGAGEQYF
TRBD2,TRBV5-1,many,TRBJ2-3,TGCGCCAGCAGCTTGGGACTAGCTACAGATACGCAGTATTTT,CASSLGLATDTQYF
NA,TRBV5-1,NA,TRBJ2-5,TGCGCCAGCAGCTTGGTCCCGGGGATTCAAGAGACCCAGTACTTC,CASSLVPGIQETQYF
TRBD2,TRBV6-6,NA,TRBJ2-7,TGTGCCAGCAGTCCTAGGACTAGCGGGACCTACGAGCAGTACTTC,CASSPRTSGTYEQYF
TRBD2,TRBV19,NA,TRBJ2-1,TGTGCCAGTAGTATAGCGGGAGCGGGGAGATACAATGAGCAGTTCTTC,CASSIAGAGRYNEQFF
NA,TRBV19,NA,TRBJ2-2,TGTGCCAGTAGCCGGGTTACCAACACCGGGGAGCTGTTTTTT,CASSRVTNTGELFF
TRBD1,TRBV9,few,TRBJ1-1,TGTGCCAGCAGCGCCCCCGGGACAGGGGGTTTCTTCACTGAAGCTTTCTTT,CASSAPGTGGFFTEAFF
NA,TRBV9,few,TRBJ1-2,TGTGCCAGCAGCGTAGCTGCCCTCTCGTCGGATGGCTACACCTTC,CASSVAALSSDGYTF
TRBD1,TRBV5-1,NA,TRBJ2-7,TGCGCCAGCAGCTTGGGAAGGGGGCCCCTCTACGAGCAGTACTTC,CASSLGRGPLYEQYF
NA,TRBV30,NA,TRBJ1-5,TGTGCCTGGAGTGGGCAGGGCAATCAGCCCCAGCATTTT,CAWSGQGNQPQHF
NA,TRBV25-1,few,TRBJ1-6,TGTGCCAGCACCCCCGCGGGGCCCAATTCACCCCTCCACTTT,CASTPAGPNSPLHF
NA,TRBV7-2,many,TRBJ1-5,TGTGCCAGCAGCTTATCGGGGGGAGGGAGCAATCAGCCCCAGCATTTT,CASSLSGGGSNQPQHF
NA,TRBV9,NA,TRBJ2-7,TGTGCCAGCAGCGTAGGAAGGGGGGACTACGAGCAGTACTTC,CASSVGRGDYEQYF
TRBD1,TRBV7-8,few,TRBJ2-5,TGTGCCAGCAGCCTCGGGACAGGGCAAGAGACCCAGTACTTC,CASSLGTGQETQYF
NA,TRBV29-1,many,TRBJ2-7,TGCAGCGTTGAACAGGGATACGAGCAGTACTTC,CSVEQGYEQYF
NA,TRBV11-2,few,TRBJ1-4,TGTGCCAGCAGCTTGACAGGAACGGGTGAAAAACTGTTTTTT,CASSLTGTGEKLFF
NA,TRBV27,few,TRBJ2-5,TGTGCCAGCAGCACCCGGGGAAGAGAGACCCAGTACTTC,CASSTRGRETQYF
NA,TRBV19,few,TRBJ2-7,TGTGAGCCAGGCTACGAGCAGTACTTC,CEPGYEQYF
NA,TRBV7-8,NA,TRBJ1-1,TGTGCCAGCAGCCGCCTCAGGGACACTGAAGCTTTCTTT,CASSRLRDTEAFF
TRBD1,TRBV10-3,NA,TRBJ1-1,TGTGCCATTCGGATAGGGGGCTCGTCTGAAGCTTTCTTT,CAIRIGGSSEAFF
NA,TRBV19,NA,TRBJ1-1,TGTGCCAGTAGTGCGCAGCAGGGTTCTGAAGCTTTCTTT,CASSAQQGSEAFF
TRBD1,TRBV7-9,few,TRBJ1-2,TGTGCCAGCAGCAACACAGGGGTTTATGGCTACACCTTC,CASSNTGVYGYTF
NA,TRBV7-2,NA,TRBJ1-2,TGTGCCAGCAGCTTAGGGGCCACAAACTATGGCTACACCTTC,CASSLGATNYGYTF
NA,TRBV5-4,NA,TRBJ2-7,TGTGCCAGCAGCTTGGCAGGGGCTGGCTACGAGCAGTACTTC,CASSLAGAGYEQYF
NA,TRBV28,few,TRBJ1-2,TGTGCCAGCAGTTTTACGGGTATGGGTGGCTACACCTTC,CASSFTGMGGYTF
TRBD1,TRBV7-9,NA,TRBJ2-2,TGTGCCAGCAGCCGCACCGGGACAGCGAACACCGGGGAGCTGTTTTTT,CASSRTGTANTGELFF
NA,TRBV29-1,NA,TRBJ1-5,TGCAGCGTGAGGGGTGGAGGGCCTAATCAGCCCCAGCATTTT,CSVRGGGPNQPQHF
NA,TRBV11-2,few,TRBJ1-2,TGTGCCAGCAGCGAGGACATAAACTATGGCTACACCTTC,CASSEDINYGYTF
TRBD2,TRBV18,few,TRBJ2-7,TGTGCCAGCTCACCCGGAGCGGGGGCCGTCAGCGAGCAGTACTTC,CASSPGAGAVSEQYF
TRBD1,TRBV29-1,NA,TRBJ2-2,TGCAGCGTTGGGGGACAGGTAAACACCGGGGAGCTGTTTTTT,CSVGGQVNTGELFF
NA,TRBV4-3,NA,TRBJ2-2,TGCGCCAGCAGCCAAGAGCTAGCCAGGGGTATGACCGGGGAGCTGTTTTTT,CASSQELARGMTGELFF
NA,TRBV7-9,many,TRBJ2-2,TGTGCCAGCAGCTTCACGGTCGCCGGGGAGCTGTTTTTT,CASSFTVAGELFF
NA,TRBV4-3,few,TRBJ1-2,TGCGCCAGCAGCCAAGAGTTAACAGCTCACTATGGCTACACCTTC,CASSQELTAHYGYTF
TRBD2,TRBV6-4,many,TRBJ2-1,TGTGCCAGCAGTCGGAGCGGGGGCCTCTCCTACAATGAGCAGTTCTTC,CASSRSGGLSYNEQFF
NA,TRBV4-2,few,TRBJ2-3,TGTGCCAGCAGCCAAGATACGGGGGAAAGCACAGATACGCAGTATTTT,CASSQDTGESTDTQYF
NA,TRBV7-2,few,TRBJ2-7,TGTGCCAGCAGCTTAGGTGGTTCGGGGGTGGGAGGCTGCGAGCAGTACTTC,CASSLGGSGVGGCEQYF
TRBD1,TRBV5-1,NA,TRBJ2-5,TGCGCCAGCAGCTTGGCTGGGACAGGGGGCGGAGAGACCCAGTACTTC,CASSLAGTGGGETQYF
NA,TRBV4-3,NA,TRBJ2-4,TGCGCCAGCAGCCGAATGGGAGAAAACATTCAGTACTTC,CASSRMGENIQYF
TRBD1,TRBV7-9,few,TRBJ1-2,TGTGCCAGCAGCGGACAGGCCTATGGCTACACCTTC,CASSGQAYGYTF
TRBD2,TRBV9,NA,TRBJ2-5,TGTGCCAGCAGCGTAGGGACTAGCGGGATGAACCAAGAGACCCAGTACTTC,CASSVGTSGMNQETQYF
NA,TRBV7-2,NA,TRBJ2-2,TGTGCCAGCAGCTTAGATCCAGGGTCTACCGGGGAGCTGTTTTTT,CASSLDPGSTGELFF